Sequencing of this TCR beta chain was carried out in a study of glioma-infiltrating T cells after dendritic cell vaccination. The protocol was immunoSEQ multiplex PCR, while the TCRdb copy is restricted to in-frame clones and leaves out a portion. The sample includes around 100,000 clones, roughly 80% seen only once; the top ten take around 12%. Unmatched junction bases numbered 3, after V lost 2 bases and J lost 3 bases. The CDR3 is 14 amino acids. Per the germline V gene, CDR1 is MNHEY and CDR2 is SVGAGI. The TCR comes from a human donor with glioblastoma. The V gene is TRBV6-5, the J gene TRBJ2-7; 8 bases agree with TRBD1. Sequenced material: blood, taken before dendritic cell vaccination. CDR3: CASSYGQGVYEQYF. The CDR3 nucleotides read TGTGCCAGCAGTTACGGACAGGGTGTCTACGAGCAGTACTTC.